A selection of T cell receptor beta chains follows, all from one sample in a study of shared clonotypes between healthy human individuals. Profiled with immunoSEQ multiplex PCR; TCRdb holds only in-frame clones, not every one. Among about 450,000 clones listed, around 75% were seen once. Sequencing used PBMCs. Receptors originate from a woman aged 40-49 years in good health. Some clones in this sample may be carry-over from other donors' samples. The CDR3 runs from the conserved cysteine through the conserved F or W. D genes are given only for firm matches. Clone size is stated in some rows and not others, as once, few, many or a class when expanded.

clone_size	d_call	v_call	j_call	cdr3_aa	cdr3_nt
.	.	TRBV29-1	TRBJ2-1	CSVGPGHEQFF	TGCAGCGTTGGGCCCGGCCATGAGCAGTTCTTC
many	.	TRBV7-2	TRBJ2-5	CASSPPGLGESQYF	TGTGCCAGCAGCCCCCCAGGGTTGGGAGAGTCCCAGTACTTC
.	TRBD2	TRBV6-4	TRBJ2-3	CASRASGRSDTQYF	TGTGCCAGCAGAGCTAGCGGGAGGTCAGATACGCAGTATTTT
.	.	TRBV18	TRBJ1-4	CASSKRQTNEKLFF	TGTGCCAGCTCAAAACGACAGACTAATGAAAAACTGTTTTTT
few	TRBD1	TRBV4-1	TRBJ2-7	CASSRWLGTEAYEQYF	TGCGCCAGCAGCCGCTGGCTTGGGACAGAGGCCTACGAGCAGTACTTC
few	TRBD1	TRBV6-5	TRBJ1-1	CASSYRDRNMNTEAFF	TGTGCCAGCAGTTATAGGGACAGGAATATGAACACTGAAGCTTTCTTT
.	TRBD1	TRBV29-1	TRBJ2-5	CSVETGGMQYF	TGCAGCGTTGAAACAGGGGGCATGCAGTACTTC
.	TRBD2	TRBV28	TRBJ2-2	CASQTSGITGELFF	TGTGCCAGCCAAACTAGCGGGATAACCGGGGAGCTGTTTTTT
.	.	TRBV19	TRBJ1-5	CASSPNTGRNQPQHF	TGTGCCAGTAGTCCCAATACAGGGCGGAATCAGCCCCAGCATTTT
.	.	TRBV7-3	TRBJ1-1	CASRLQVNTEAFF	TGTGCCAGCAGATTACAAGTGAACACTGAAGCTTTCTTT
.	.	TRBV7-2	TRBJ1-5	CASSLARVGQPQHF	TGTGCCAGCAGCTTAGCGAGGGTCGGTCAGCCCCAGCATTTT
.	TRBD2	TRBV5-4	TRBJ2-7	CASSSSGNSDEQYF	TGTGCCAGCAGCTCTAGCGGTAATAGCGACGAGCAGTACTTC
.	.	TRBV19	TRBJ2-1	CASSIQRATNEQFF	TGTGCCAGTAGTATCCAGCGGGCGACCAATGAGCAGTTCTTC
.	.	TRBV14	TRBJ2-3	CASSQDITSTDTQYF	TGTGCCAGCAGCCAAGATATAACTAGCACAGATACGCAGTATTTT
.	.	TRBV5-1	TRBJ2-5	CASSLAKGKYQETQYF	TGCGCCAGCAGCTTGGCCAAAGGAAAGTACCAAGAGACCCAGTACTTC
.	TRBD1	TRBV29-1	TRBJ2-5	CSVTGVDETQYF	TGCAGCGTTACAGGGGTTGACGAGACCCAGTACTTC
.	TRBD2	TRBV6-4	TRBJ2-1	CASSATSGSYNEQFF	TGTGCCAGCAGTGCGACTAGCGGGAGCTACAATGAGCAGTTCTTC
.	.	TRBV18	TRBJ2-7	CASSPGGDRFSYEQYF	TGTGCCAGCTCACCGGGGGGAGACAGATTCTCCTACGAGCAGTACTTC
.	.	TRBV10-1	TRBJ2-1	CASSESGDAVQFF	TGCGCCAGCAGTGAGTCAGGGGACGCCGTGCAGTTCTTC
.	TRBD2	TRBV29-1	TRBJ2-2	CSVVAGGLPGELFF	TGCAGCGTGGTGGCGGGAGGGCTGCCCGGGGAGCTGTTTTTT
.	.	TRBV5-1	TRBJ2-7	CASSLALGEAYEQYF	TGCGCCAGCAGCTTGGCCCTTGGGGAGGCCTACGAGCAGTACTTC
once	.	TRBV5-8	TRBJ1-6	CASSPRVVGVGNSPLHF	TGTGCCAGCAGCCCTCGCGTCGTCGGTGTGGGTAATTCACCCCTCCACTTT